This T cell receptor (beta chain) appears in the sequencing data of a study of cytomegalovirus exposure and HLA in healthy donors. Study conclusions and caveats: TCR sequences were mostly rare, though some public TCRs occurred in many donors. Earlier findings revealed that most TCR beta V segments proved productive either about 87% or about 30% of the time. A later analysis showed HLA-associated TCR beta chains outstripping equally common others in clonal expansion.

The PCR used 60 Vbeta and 13 Jbeta primers. Only in-frame clones appear in the TCRdb table, and some are missing; sequencing was by immunoSEQ multiplex PCR. Recorded for this sample: some 75,000 clones. Trimming took off 2 bases at V and 4 bases at J, with 7 bases between the two ends. The V gene's germline CDR1 is SGHRS and CDR2 YFSETQ. This CDR3 has 13 residues. Remarks on this clone: What it binds is not known. The sample contains more than one DNA sequence encoding this CDR3.

This clonotype originated in a female donor in good health and CMV-seropositive. This chain connects TRBV5-1 to TRBJ1-5; maybe TRBD1 (5 bases). The sequenced sample was PBMCs. The CDR3 spells CASSLDSNQPQHF. As DNA, the CDR3 is TGCGCCAGCAGCTTAGACAGTAATCAGCCCCAGCATTTT.